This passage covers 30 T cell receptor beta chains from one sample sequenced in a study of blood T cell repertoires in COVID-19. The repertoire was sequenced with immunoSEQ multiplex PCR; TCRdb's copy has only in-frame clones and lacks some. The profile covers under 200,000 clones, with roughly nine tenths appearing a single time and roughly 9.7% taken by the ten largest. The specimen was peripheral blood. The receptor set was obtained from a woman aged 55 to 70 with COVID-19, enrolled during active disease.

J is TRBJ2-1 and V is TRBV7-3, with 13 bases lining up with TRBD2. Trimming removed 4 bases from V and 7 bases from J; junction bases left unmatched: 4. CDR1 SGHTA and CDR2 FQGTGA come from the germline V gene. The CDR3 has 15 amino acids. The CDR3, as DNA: TGTGCCAGCAGCTCAACTAGCGGGAGGGATAATGAGCAGTTCTTC. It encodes CASSSTSGRDNEQFF.

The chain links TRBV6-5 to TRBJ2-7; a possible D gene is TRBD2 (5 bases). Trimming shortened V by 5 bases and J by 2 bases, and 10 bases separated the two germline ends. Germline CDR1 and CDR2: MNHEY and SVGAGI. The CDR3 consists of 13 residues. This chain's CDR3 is CASSPSGTYEQYF. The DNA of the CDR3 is TGTGCCAGCAGTCCCAGCGGAACCTACGAGCAGTACTTC.

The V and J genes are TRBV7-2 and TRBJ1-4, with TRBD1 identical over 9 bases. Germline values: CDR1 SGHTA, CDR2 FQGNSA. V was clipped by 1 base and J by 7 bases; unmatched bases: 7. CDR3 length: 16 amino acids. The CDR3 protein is CASSLDPQGAGEKLFF. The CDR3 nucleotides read TGTGCCAGCAGCTTAGATCCACAGGGGGCGGGTGAAAAACTGTTTTTT.

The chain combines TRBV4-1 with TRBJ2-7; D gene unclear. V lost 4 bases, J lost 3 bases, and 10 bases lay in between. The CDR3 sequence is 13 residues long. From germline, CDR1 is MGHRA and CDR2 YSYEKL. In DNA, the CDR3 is TGCGCCAGCAGCCTCGAGCAAAACTACGAGCAGTACTTC. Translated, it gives CASSLEQNYEQYF.

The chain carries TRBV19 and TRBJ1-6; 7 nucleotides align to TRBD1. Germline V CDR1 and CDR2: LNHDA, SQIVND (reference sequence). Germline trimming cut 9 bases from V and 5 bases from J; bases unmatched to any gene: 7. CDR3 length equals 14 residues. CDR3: CASRGTENNSPLHF. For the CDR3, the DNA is TGTGCCAGCCGAGGGACAGAGAATAATTCACCCCTCCACTTT.

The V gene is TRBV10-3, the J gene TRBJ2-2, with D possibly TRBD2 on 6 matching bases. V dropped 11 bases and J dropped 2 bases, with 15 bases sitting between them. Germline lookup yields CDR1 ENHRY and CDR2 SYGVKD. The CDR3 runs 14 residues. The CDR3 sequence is CAADPGLNTGELFF. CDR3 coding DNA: TGTGCCGCGGATCCGGGACTTAACACCGGGGAGCTGTTTTTT.

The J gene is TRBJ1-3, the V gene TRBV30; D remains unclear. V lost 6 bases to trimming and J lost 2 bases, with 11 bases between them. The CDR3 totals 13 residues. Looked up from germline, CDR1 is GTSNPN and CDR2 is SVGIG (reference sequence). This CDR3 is CACSPDTGNTIYF. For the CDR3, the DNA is TGTGCCTGTAGTCCAGACACTGGAAACACCATATATTTT. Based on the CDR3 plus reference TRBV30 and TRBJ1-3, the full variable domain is SQTIHQWPATLVQPVGSPLSLECTVEGTSNPNLYWYRQAAGRGLQLLFYSVGIGQISSEVPQNLSASRPQDRQFILSSKKLLLSDSGFYLCACSPDTGNTIYFGEGSWLTVV.

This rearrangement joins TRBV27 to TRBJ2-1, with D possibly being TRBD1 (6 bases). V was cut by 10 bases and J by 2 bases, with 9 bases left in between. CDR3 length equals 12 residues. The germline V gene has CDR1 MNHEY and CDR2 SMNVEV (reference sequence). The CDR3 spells CATGTTYNEQFF. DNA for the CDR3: TGTGCCACCGGGACAACCTACAATGAGCAGTTCTTC.

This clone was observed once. The CDR3, as DNA: TGCGCCAGCAGCCAAGAAGCGGAGGCAGGGGTGTATAATTCACCCCTCCACTTT. Translating gives CASSQEAEAGVYNSPLHF. The chain joins TRBV4-1 to TRBJ1-6; tentative D call: TRBD1 (6 bases). Germline CDR1 and CDR2: MGHRA and YSYEKL. The CDR3 is made up of 18 amino acids. V lost 0 bases, J lost 4 bases, and 16 bases lay in between.

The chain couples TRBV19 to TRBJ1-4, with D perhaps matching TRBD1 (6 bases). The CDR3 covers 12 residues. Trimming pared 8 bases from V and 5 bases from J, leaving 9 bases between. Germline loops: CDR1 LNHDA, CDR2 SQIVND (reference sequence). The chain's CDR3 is CASQGRNEKLFF. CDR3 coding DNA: TGTGCCAGTCAGGGGCGAAATGAAAAACTGTTTTTT.

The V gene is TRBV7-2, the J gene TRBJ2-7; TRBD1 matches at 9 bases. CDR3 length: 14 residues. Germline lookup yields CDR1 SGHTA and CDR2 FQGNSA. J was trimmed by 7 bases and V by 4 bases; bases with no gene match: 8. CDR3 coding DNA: TGTGCCAGCAGCTATGCGGGACAGGGTACGGAGCAGTACTTC. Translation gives CASSYAGQGTEQYF.

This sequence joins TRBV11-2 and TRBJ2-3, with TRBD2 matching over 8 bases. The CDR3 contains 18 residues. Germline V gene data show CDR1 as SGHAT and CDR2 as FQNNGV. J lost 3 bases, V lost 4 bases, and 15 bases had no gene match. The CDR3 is CASSSNRENSGKTDTQYF. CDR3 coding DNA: TGTGCCAGCAGCTCCAACCGTGAAAATAGCGGGAAGACAGATACGCAGTATTTT.

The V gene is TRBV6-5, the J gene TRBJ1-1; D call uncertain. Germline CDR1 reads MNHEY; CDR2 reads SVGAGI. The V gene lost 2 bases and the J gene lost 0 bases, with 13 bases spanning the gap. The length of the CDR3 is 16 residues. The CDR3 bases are TGTGCCAGCAGTTACGGGTACAGAGAAATGAACACTGAAGCTTTCTTT. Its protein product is CASSYGYREMNTEAFF.

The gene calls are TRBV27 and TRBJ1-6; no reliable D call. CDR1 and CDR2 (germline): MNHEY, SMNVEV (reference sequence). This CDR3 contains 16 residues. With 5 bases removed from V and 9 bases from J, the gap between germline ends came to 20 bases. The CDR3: CASSTRTPSYVSPLHF. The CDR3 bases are TGTGCCAGCAGTACCCGAACGCCCAGTTATGTTTCACCCCTCCACTTT.

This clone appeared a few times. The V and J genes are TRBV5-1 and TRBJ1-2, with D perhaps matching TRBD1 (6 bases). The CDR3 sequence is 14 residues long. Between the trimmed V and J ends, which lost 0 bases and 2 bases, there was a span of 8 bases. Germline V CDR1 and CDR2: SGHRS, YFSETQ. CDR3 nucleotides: TGCGCCAGCAGCTTGGACAGGGAGAACTATGGCTACACCTTC. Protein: CASSLDRENYGYTF.

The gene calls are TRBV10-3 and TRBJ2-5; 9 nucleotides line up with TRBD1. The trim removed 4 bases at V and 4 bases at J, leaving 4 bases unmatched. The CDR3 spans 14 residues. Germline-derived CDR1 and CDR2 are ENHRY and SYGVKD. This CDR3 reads CAISGPDRGETQYF. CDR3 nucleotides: TGTGCCATCAGTGGTCCGGACAGGGGAGAGACCCAGTACTTC.

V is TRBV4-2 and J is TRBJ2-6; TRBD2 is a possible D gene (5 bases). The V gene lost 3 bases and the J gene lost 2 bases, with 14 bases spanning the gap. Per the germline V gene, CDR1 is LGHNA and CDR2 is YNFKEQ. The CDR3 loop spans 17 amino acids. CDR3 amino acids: CASSQGRDSPGANVLTF. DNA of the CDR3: TGTGCCAGCAGCCAGGGTCGGGATTCACCTGGGGCCAACGTCCTGACTTTC.

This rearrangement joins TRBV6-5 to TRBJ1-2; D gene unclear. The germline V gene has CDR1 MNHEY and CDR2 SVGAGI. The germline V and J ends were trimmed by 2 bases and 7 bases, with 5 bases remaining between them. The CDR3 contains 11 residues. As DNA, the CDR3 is TGTGCCAGCAGTTACCGAGGTGGCTACACCTTC. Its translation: CASSYRGGYTF.

CDR3 coding DNA: TGCGCCAGCAGCTTGGACACAGGGGTTGACTATGGCTACACCTTC. Its protein product is CASSLDTGVDYGYTF. V is TRBV5-1 and J is TRBJ1-2, with TRBD1 identical over 7 bases. The junction had 5 bases not matched to a gene; V was cut back by 0 bases and J by 3 bases. The germline gives CDR1 SGHRS, CDR2 YFSETQ. The CDR3 totals 15 residues. The full variable domain, in which reference TRBV5-1 and TRBJ1-2 provide the parts outside the CDR3, is KAGVTQTPRYLIKTRGQQVTLSCSPISGHRSVSWYQQTPGQGLQFLFEYFSETQRNKGNFPGRFSGRQFSNSRSEMNVSTLELGDSALYLCASSLDTGVDYGYTFGSGTRLTVV.

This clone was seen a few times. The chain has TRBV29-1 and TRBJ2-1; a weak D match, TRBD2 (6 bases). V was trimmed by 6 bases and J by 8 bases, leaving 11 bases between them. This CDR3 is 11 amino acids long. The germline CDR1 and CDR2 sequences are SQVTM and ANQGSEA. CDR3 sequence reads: CSVGGLDEQFF. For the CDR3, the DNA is TGCAGCGTCGGAGGGTTGGATGAGCAGTTCTTC.

The CDR3 spells CASSPSFGNTIYF. CDR3 DNA sequence: TGTGCCAGCAGCCCCAGTTTTGGAAACACCATATATTTT. V and J are TRBV3-1 (or the pseudogene TRBV3-2) and TRBJ1-3; D not certain. Trimming pared 4 bases from V and 3 bases from J, leaving 7 bases between. This CDR3 is 13 amino acids long. Germline V lookup: CDR1 LGHDT, CDR2 YNNKEL (reference sequence).

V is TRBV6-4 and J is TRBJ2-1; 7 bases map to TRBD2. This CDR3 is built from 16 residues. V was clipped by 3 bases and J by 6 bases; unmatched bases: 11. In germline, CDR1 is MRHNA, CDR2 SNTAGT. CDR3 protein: CASSEWAGVRRNEQFF. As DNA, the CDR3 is TGTGCCAGCAGTGAATGGGCGGGAGTTAGACGCAATGAGCAGTTCTTC.

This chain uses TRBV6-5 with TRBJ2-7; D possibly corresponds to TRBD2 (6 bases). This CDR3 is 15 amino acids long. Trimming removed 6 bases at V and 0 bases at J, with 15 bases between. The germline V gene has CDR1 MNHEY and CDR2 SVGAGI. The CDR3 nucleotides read TGTGCCAGCAGGGCGGGCCCGGAGGGCTCCTACGAGCAGTACTTC. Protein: CASRAGPEGSYEQYF.

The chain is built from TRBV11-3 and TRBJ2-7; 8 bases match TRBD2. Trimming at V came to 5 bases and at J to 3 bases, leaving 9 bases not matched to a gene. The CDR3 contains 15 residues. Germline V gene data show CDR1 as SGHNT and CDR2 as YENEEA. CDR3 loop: CASSKSGTRGYEQYF. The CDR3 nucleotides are TGTGCCAGCAGCAAATCCGGGACTAGGGGCTACGAGCAGTACTTC.

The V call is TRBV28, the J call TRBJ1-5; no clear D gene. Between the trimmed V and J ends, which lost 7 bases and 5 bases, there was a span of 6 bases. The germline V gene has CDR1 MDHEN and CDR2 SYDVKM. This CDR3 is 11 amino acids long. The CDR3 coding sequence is TGTGCCAGCACGTCCCATCAGCCCCAGCATTTT. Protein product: CASTSHQPQHF. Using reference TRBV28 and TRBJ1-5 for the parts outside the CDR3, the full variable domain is DVKVTQSSRYLVKRTGEKVFLECVQDMDHENMFWYRQDPGLGLRLIYFSYDVKMKEKGDIPEGYSVSREKKERFSLILESASTNQTSMYLCASTSHQPQHFGDGTRLSIL.

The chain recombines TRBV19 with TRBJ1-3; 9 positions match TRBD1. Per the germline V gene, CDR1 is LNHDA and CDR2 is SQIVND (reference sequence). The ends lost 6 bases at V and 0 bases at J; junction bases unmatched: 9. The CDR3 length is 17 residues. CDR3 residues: CASSPHRGRNSGNTIYF. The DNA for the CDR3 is TGTGCCAGTAGCCCACACAGGGGGCGAAACTCTGGAAACACCATATATTTT.

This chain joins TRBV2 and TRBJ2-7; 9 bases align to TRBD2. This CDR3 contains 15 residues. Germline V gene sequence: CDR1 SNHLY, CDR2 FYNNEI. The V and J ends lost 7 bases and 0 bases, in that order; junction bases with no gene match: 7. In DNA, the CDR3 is TGTGCCAGCAAAGGGAGTAGCGGGAGCTCCTACGAGCAGTACTTC. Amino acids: CASKGSSGSSYEQYF. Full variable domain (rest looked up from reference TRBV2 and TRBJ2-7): EPEVTQTPSHQVTQMGQEVILRCVPISNHLYFYWYRQILGQKVEFLVSFYNNEISEKSEIFDDQFSVERPDGSNFTLKIRSTKLEDSAMYFCASKGSSGSSYEQYFGPGTRLTVT.

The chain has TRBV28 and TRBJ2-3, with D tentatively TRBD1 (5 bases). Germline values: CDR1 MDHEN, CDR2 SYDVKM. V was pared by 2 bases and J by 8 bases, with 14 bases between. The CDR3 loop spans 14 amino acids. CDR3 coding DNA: TGTGCCAGCAGTTTACCTCTCACCCAGGGTACGCAGTATTTT. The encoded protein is CASSLPLTQGTQYF.

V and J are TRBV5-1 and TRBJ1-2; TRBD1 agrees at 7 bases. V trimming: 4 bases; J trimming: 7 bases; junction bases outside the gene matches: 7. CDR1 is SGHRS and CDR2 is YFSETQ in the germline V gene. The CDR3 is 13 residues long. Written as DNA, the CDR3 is TGCGCCAGCAGCCACACAGGGGACGGTGGCTACACCTTC. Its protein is CASSHTGDGGYTF. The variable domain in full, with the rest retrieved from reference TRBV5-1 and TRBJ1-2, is KAGVTQTPRYLIKTRGQQVTLSCSPISGHRSVSWYQQTPGQGLQFLFEYFSETQRNKGNFPGRFSGRQFSNSRSEMNVSTLELGDSALYLCASSHTGDGGYTFGSGTRLTVV.

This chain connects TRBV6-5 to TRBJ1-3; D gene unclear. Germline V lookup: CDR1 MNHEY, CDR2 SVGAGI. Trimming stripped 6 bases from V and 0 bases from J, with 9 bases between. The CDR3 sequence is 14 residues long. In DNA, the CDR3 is TGTGCCAGCAGGGGCTGGATCTCTGGAAACACCATATATTTT. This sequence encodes CASRGWISGNTIYF.